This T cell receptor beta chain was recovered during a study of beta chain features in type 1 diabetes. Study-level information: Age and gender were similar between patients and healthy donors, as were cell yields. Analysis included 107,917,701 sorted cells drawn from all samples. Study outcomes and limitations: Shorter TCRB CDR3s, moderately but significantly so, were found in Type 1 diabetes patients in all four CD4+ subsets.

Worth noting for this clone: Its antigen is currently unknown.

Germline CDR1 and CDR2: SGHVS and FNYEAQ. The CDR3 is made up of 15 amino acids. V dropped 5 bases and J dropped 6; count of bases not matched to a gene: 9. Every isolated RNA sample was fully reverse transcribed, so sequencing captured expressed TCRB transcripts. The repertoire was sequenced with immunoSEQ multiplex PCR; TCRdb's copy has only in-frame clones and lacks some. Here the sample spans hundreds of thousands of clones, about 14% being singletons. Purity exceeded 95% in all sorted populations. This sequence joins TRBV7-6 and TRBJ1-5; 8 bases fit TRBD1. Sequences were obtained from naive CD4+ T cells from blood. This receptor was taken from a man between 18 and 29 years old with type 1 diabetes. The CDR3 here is CASSPGQGIGQPQHF. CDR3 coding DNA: TGTGCCAGCAGCCCCGGACAGGGAATCGGTCAGCCCCAGCATTTT.